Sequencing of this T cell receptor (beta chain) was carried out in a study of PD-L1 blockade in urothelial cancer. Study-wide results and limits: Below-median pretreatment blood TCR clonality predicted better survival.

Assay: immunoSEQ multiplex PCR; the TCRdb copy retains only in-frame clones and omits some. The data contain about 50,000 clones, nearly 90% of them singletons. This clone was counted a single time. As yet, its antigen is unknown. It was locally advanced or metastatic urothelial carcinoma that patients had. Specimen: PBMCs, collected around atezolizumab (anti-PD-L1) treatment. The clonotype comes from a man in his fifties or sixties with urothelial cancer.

The DNA of the CDR3 is TGTGCCAGCAGCCGGGGATGGAGGGACTCTGAAGCTTTCTTT. Encoded protein: CASSRGWRDSEAFF. The chain joins TRBV5-8 to TRBJ1-1, with D perhaps TRBD1 (5 bases). CDR3 length: 14 residues. Germline CDR1 reads SGHTS; CDR2 reads YDEGEE. V shed 4 bases and J shed 6 bases, with 16 bases lying between them.